The 9 T cell receptor beta chains presented below share a single source sample, sequenced in a study of regulatory T cells in long-lasting Graves disease (dated by TCRdb to the early 2020s). Library preparation was by multiplex PCR. TCRdb records Illumina HiSeq 4000 as the sequencer. To build TCR beta libraries, CDR3 regions were amplified by Arm-PCR using iRepertoire HTBI primers. TCRdb's own reprocessing of the public reads used fastp at Q25 and MiXCR and kept productive beta chains. Records with the same CDR3 protein are collapsed into one entry carrying the most frequent genes and DNA. This sample is represented by around 250,000 distinct CDR3 sequences; approximately 20% of them were singletons. The biggest ten clones account for approximately 14% of the sample. The label giving this sample's time point can be read as: newly diagnosed GD, antithyroid drugs for less than 3 months. For both TCR sequencing and RNA sequencing, RNA was extracted from PBMCs using TRIzol.

These data also formed part of another study, on T cells in Graves' hyperthyroidism and ophthalmopathy.

The sample here was peripheral blood mononuclear cells (PBMCs), taken at new diagnosis, from a patient treated with antithyroid drugs. The receptors shown here come from a woman aged 25 to 39 with Graves disease. Donor details come from another sample of the same person, matched by shared clones.

This clonotype was observed many times. The rearrangement links TRBV10-3 to TRBJ1-2; D is unclear. This CDR3 has 13 amino acids. V was pared by 2 bases and J by 8 bases, with 12 bases between. In germline, CDR1 is ENHRY, CDR2 SYGVKD. The DNA of the CDR3 is TGTGCCATCAGTGAGGGTCAGGTCGACGGCTACACCTTC. Amino acids: CAISEGQVDGYTF.

This clonotype has at least ten counts. The junction differs from germline at one of its ends, possibly a read error. This chain links TRBV11-2 with TRBJ2-7, with D perhaps TRBD1 (5 bases). The CDR3 runs to 12 residues. Germline CDR1 reads SGHAT; CDR2 reads FQNNGV. This CDR3 is CASSLQAYGQYF. The CDR3 DNA reads TGTGCCAGCAGCCTACAGGCCTACGGGCAGTACTTC.

This clonotype was recorded at least ten times. This sequence joins TRBV19 and TRBJ1-2; D is perhaps TRBD1 (6 bases). Germline values: CDR1 LNHDA, CDR2 SQIVND (reference sequence). The CDR3 runs 14 residues. V was pared by 6 bases and J by 4 bases, with 15 bases between. The CDR3: CASSLPDRFYGYTF. The CDR3 bases are TGTGCCAGTAGCCTTCCTGACAGGTTCTATGGCTACACCTTC.

This clonotype was found many times. The V gene is TRBV5-6, the J gene TRBJ1-1; maybe TRBD1 (5 bases). The V end was cut by 3 bases, the J end by 1 base, with 10 bases between. The CDR3 loop spans 14 amino acids. The germline CDR1 and CDR2 sequences are SGHDT and YYEEEE. CDR3 nucleotide sequence: TGTGCCAGCAGCTACCTGGACACGAACACTGAAGCTTTCTTT. This encodes CASSYLDTNTEAFF.

This rearrangement joins TRBV19 to TRBJ1-3, with no clear D. V lost 6 bases, J lost 5 bases, and 14 bases lay in between. This CDR3 contains 14 residues. CDR1 and CDR2 from the germline V gene are LNHDA and SQIVND (reference sequence). CDR3 sequence (DNA): TGTGCCAGTAGGACCTCTTCAAACCGAAACACCATATATTTT. Its translation: CASRTSSNRNTIYF.

This clonotype appeared many times. The chain employs TRBV12-3 or TRBV12-4 and TRBJ2-3, with 7 bases fitting TRBD2. Trimming removed 8 bases from V and 4 bases from J; junction bases left unmatched: 9. CDR3 length: 14 amino acids. The chain's CDR3 is CASGDAGVADTQYF. CDR3 DNA: TGTGCCAGCGGCGATGCGGGGGTGGCAGATACGCAGTATTTT.

There are many counts of this clonotype. This chain connects TRBV20-1 to TRBJ2-6; tentatively, D is TRBD2 (7 bases). V lost 5 bases, J lost 0 bases, and 14 bases lay in between. The CDR3 is 16 residues long. The germline gives CDR1 DFQATT, CDR2 SNEGSKA (reference sequence). CDR3 region: CSALRGGFSGANVLTF. As DNA, the CDR3 is TGCAGTGCTCTTAGGGGGGGTTTCTCTGGGGCCAACGTCCTGACTTTC.

This chain links TRBV5-1 with TRBJ2-7; D might be TRBD2 (7 bases). The V end lost 3 bases, the J end lost 3 bases, and 13 bases lay between the germline ends. Germline-derived CDR1 and CDR2 are SGHRS and YFSETQ. The CDR3 has 14 residues. CDR3 DNA: TGCGCCAGCAGCTGGGGAGGGGGAGACTACGAGCAGTACTTC. Protein: CASSWGGGDYEQYF.

This clonotype was seen only a few times. V usage is TRBV29-1 and J usage is TRBJ2-2, with TRBD2 identical over 10 bases. With 4 bases clipped from V and 1 base from J, the junction kept 6 bases outside the gene matches. Germline loops: CDR1 SQVTM, CDR2 ANQGSEA. The CDR3 covers 16 residues. CDR3: CSVGGTSEENTGELFF. CDR3 coding DNA: TGCAGCGTTGGAGGGACTAGCGAAGAGAACACCGGGGAGCTGTTTTTT.